Given below is one T cell receptor (beta chain) in context. CDR1 is LNHDA, CDR2 SQIVND, per germline (reference sequence). J gave up 6 bases and V 7 bases, and 9 bases lay outside the gene matches. This CDR3 spans 15 amino acids. TCRdb keeps only in-frame clones here, not all; method: immunoSEQ multiplex PCR. The profile shows under 70,000 clones, roughly 87% of them singletons. The data originate from a study of PD-L1 blockade in urothelial cancer. Study context: Patients commenced intravenous atezolizumab, 1,200 mg every 3 weeks, in about 2014. Samples of blood were analyzed 3 weeks (second dose) and 6 weeks after treatment start. There were a median of approximately 150,000 T cells in blood samples.

Time point described: pretreatment peripheral blood. This chain uses TRBV19 with TRBJ2-2; 9 bases agree with TRBD1. Specimen: PBMCs, collected around atezolizumab (anti-PD-L1) treatment. The sequence derives from a man between 65 and 85 years old with urothelial cancer. DNA for the CDR3: TGTGCCAGTAAGGGGGGAACAGGGGGCCCCGGGGAGCTGTTTTTT. Amino acid sequence: CASKGGTGGPGELFF.